The 23 T cell receptor beta chains given below trace back to one sample, sequenced in a study of T cells in Graves' hyperthyroidism and ophthalmopathy. RNA transcripts yielded amplified TCR beta CDR3 regions. During a first-round RT-PCR of the TCR CDR3, the HTBI primer set was used. TCRdb reprocessed the multiplex PCR reads with MiXCR, giving one entry per CDR3 protein. The sample comprises hundreds of thousands of distinct CDR3 sequences, approximately 15% of which are singletons, and about 18% rests with the top ten. Specimen: blood. The receptors shown here come from a woman aged 18-30 years with Graves' hyperthyroidism.

This clonotype was found a few times. The genes are TRBV2 and TRBJ2-2; D gene uncertain. Trimming pared 10 bases from V and 4 bases from J, leaving 7 bases between. Per germline, CDR1 SNHLY and CDR2 FYNNEI. This CDR3 comprises 11 residues. This chain's CDR3 is CATRFTGELFF. For the CDR3, the DNA is TGTGCCACCCGGTTCACCGGGGAGCTGTTTTTT.

The chain is built from TRBV4-3 and TRBJ2-3; 9 bases match TRBD1. Germline V gives CDR1 LGHNA, CDR2 YSLEER. J was trimmed by 1 base and V by 3 bases; bases with no gene match: 2. There are 15 residues in the CDR3. The DNA for the CDR3 is TGCGCCAGCAGCCAGACAGGGGGATGCACAGATACGCAGTATTTT. Translating it yields CASSQTGGCTDTQYF.

This clonotype was seen a handful of times. This chain links TRBV20-1 with TRBJ2-7, with 13 nucleotides matching TRBD2. V shed 2 bases and J 7 bases; nucleotides not matched to a gene: 14. Per germline, CDR1 DFQATT and CDR2 SNEGSKA (reference sequence). The CDR3 is made up of 17 amino acids. CDR3 sequence: CSARIPRGLAGEDEQYF. The CDR3 DNA follows: TGCAGTGCTAGAATTCCCCGAGGACTAGCGGGGGAGGATGAGCAGTACTTC.

The J gene is TRBJ2-4, the V gene TRBV19; TRBD2 is a possible D gene (5 bases). Between the trimmed V and J ends, which lost 5 bases and 0 bases, there was a span of 17 bases. The CDR3 runs 17 residues. CDR1 is LNHDA and CDR2 is SQIVND in the germline V gene (reference sequence). CDR3 nucleotide sequence: TGTGCCAGTAGTTTTCTGATCGAGGGAACAGCCAAAAACATTCAGTACTTC. It yields the protein CASSFLIEGTAKNIQYF.

The chain is built from TRBV20-1 and TRBJ2-7; TRBD2 matches 11 bases. CDR1 DFQATT and CDR2 SNEGSKA come from the germline V gene (reference sequence). Losses at the gene ends were 0 bases for V and 3 bases for J; bases not matched to a gene: 10. This CDR3 comprises 17 residues. Here the CDR3 DNA reads TGCAGTGCTAGAGAGATTAGGGCTAGCGGGGGGATCTACGAGCAGTACTTC. Protein sequence: CSAREIRASGGIYEQYF.

As regards this clonotype: Given a much more abundant clone one base away, this may be a read error. The chain is built from TRBV5-1 and TRBJ1-1; the D is unclear. Trimming shortened V by 5 bases and J by 8 bases, and 19 bases separated the two germline ends. The CDR3 is 14 amino acids. Per the germline V gene, CDR1 is SGHRS and CDR2 is YFSETQ. CDR3: CASSASVLGPEAFF. CDR3 nucleotides: TGCGCCAGCAGTGCTTCGGTTCTGGGCCCAGAAGCTTTCTTT.

This sequence joins TRBV7-3 and TRBJ2-7; maybe TRBD2 (6 bases). Looked up from germline, CDR1 is SGHTA and CDR2 is FQGTGA. This CDR3 is built from 14 residues. Trimming cost V 5 bases and J 1 base, with 12 bases left between them. This chain's CDR3 is CASSHPGLSYEQYF. The CDR3 DNA sequence: TGTGCCAGCAGCCACCCGGGACTTTCCTACGAGCAGTACTTC.

This clonotype was observed many times. The chain recombines TRBV10-3 with TRBJ1-5; 7 bases fit TRBD1. The CDR3 spans 15 residues. Germline V CDR1 and CDR2: ENHRY, SYGVKD. V lost 7 bases to trimming and J lost 6 bases; unmatched junction nucleotides: 12. The CDR3 DNA sequence: TGTGCCATCACCCCCGAGACAGGGAGGGTTCAGCCCCAGCATTTT. This codes for CAITPETGRVQPQHF.

V usage is TRBV19 and J usage is TRBJ2-3; 9 bases match TRBD1. Unmatched junction bases numbered 7, after V lost 8 bases and J lost 4 bases. This CDR3 contains 14 residues. In germline, CDR1 is LNHDA, CDR2 SQIVND (reference sequence). The CDR3 nucleotides are TGTGCCAGTTCGGGGACAGGGTCCCCAGATACGCAGTATTTT. Translation: CASSGTGSPDTQYF.

This clonotype appeared a few times. The V and J genes are TRBV9 and TRBJ2-1; maybe TRBD2 (7 bases). The V gene lost 0 bases and the J gene lost 0 bases, with 16 bases spanning the gap. Germline CDR1 SGDLS, CDR2 YYNGEE. This CDR3 contains 18 residues. CDR3 amino acids: CASSVVRKGEGSYNEQFF. The CDR3 nucleotides are TGTGCCAGCAGCGTAGTCAGGAAGGGGGAGGGCTCCTACAATGAGCAGTTCTTC.

There are a few counts of this clonotype. This chain uses TRBV28 with TRBJ1-1; D not resolved. The CDR3 is made up of 15 amino acids. The V end was cut by 0 bases, the J end by 1 base, with 9 bases between. In germline, CDR1 is MDHEN, CDR2 SYDVKM. The CDR3 DNA follows: TGTGCCAGCAGTTTATGGGGGTTATCGAACACTGAAGCTTTCTTT. Its translation: CASSLWGLSNTEAFF.

This clonotype showed up just a few times. This chain links TRBV5-5 with TRBJ2-1; D possibly corresponds to TRBD2 (5 bases). The ends were cut back, 0 bases at V and 3 bases at J, with 13 bases in the middle. The CDR3 consists of 16 residues. Per the germline V gene, CDR1 is SGHKS and CDR2 is YYEKEE (reference sequence). CDR3 amino acids: CASSLGWELDYNEQFF. Here the CDR3 DNA reads TGTGCCAGCAGCTTGGGATGGGAACTAGACTACAATGAGCAGTTCTTC.

With respect to this clonotype: At one of its ends the junction is not consistent with the germline gene, which may arise from a read error. The CDR3 coding sequence is TGTGCCGGCAGTCCTAGACGGATATCTGGAAACACCATATATTTT. Translated: CAGSPRRISGNTIYF. The rearrangement uses TRBV28 and TRBJ1-3; D is uncertain. The germline V gene encodes CDR1 MDHEN and CDR2 SYDVKM. The CDR3 is made up of 15 amino acids.

This clonotype was seen a handful of times. This rearrangement joins TRBV28 to TRBJ1-3; no definite D call. Trimming cost V 1 base and J 0 bases, with 13 bases left between them. The length of the CDR3 is 17 residues. Germline lookup yields CDR1 MDHEN and CDR2 SYDVKM. The CDR3 DNA is TGTGCCAGCAGTTTATATACAGTCAGCGGCTCTGGAAACACCATATATTTT. It yields the protein CASSLYTVSGSGNTIYF.

In this sample, this clonotype turned up many times. The genes are TRBV24-1 and TRBJ2-7; D uncertain. Germline loops: CDR1 KGHDR, CDR2 SFDVKD. This CDR3 is built from 12 residues. V was shortened by 0 bases and J by 4 bases, with 3 bases between the two germline ends. The DNA of the CDR3 is TGTGCCACCAGTGATTTGGGTTACGAGCAGTACTTC. Amino acid sequence: CATSDLGYEQYF.

This chain links TRBV10-3 with TRBJ1-2; 7 nucleotides line up with TRBD1. Germline CDR1 ENHRY, CDR2 SYGVKD. Trimming took 2 bases from V and 4 from J; bases not matched to a gene: 7. The CDR3 contains 15 residues. In nucleotides, the CDR3 is TGTGCCATCAGTGAGAGGACAGGCTTTCTCTATGGCTACACCTTC. This sequence encodes CAISERTGFLYGYTF.

This clonotype was seen more than once but under ten times. The chain has TRBV11-3 and TRBJ2-1, with TRBD2 matching over 7 bases. Germline V gene sequence: CDR1 SGHNT, CDR2 YENEEA. The CDR3 runs to 14 residues. The J segment lost 5 bases and the V segment lost 8 bases, leaving 9 bases of the junction unmatched. CDR3 coding DNA: TGTGCCAGCCGGATCGCTAGCGGCAACAATGAGCAGTTCTTC. This encodes CASRIASGNNEQFF.

Ten or more counts support this clonotype. This chain uses TRBV5-6 with TRBJ2-3, with 13 bases aligning to TRBD2. The germline gives CDR1 SGHDT, CDR2 YYEEEE. The CDR3 spans 15 residues. The V and J ends lost 1 base and 5 bases, in that order; junction bases with no gene match: 1. The CDR3, as DNA: TGTGCCAGCAGCTTGTGGACTAGCGGGGGAGATACGCAGTATTTT. Translated, it gives CASSLWTSGGDTQYF.

This clonotype came up many times. The rearrangement links TRBV12-3 or TRBV12-4 to TRBJ2-2, with TRBD2 matching over 10 bases. This CDR3 has 17 residues. V lost 1 base, J lost 1 base, and 3 bases stayed unmatched. The CDR3 region is CASSLELAGRNTGELFF. CDR3 sequence (DNA): TGTGCCAGCAGTTTAGAACTAGCGGGGCGGAACACCGGGGAGCTGTTTTTT.

The gene calls are TRBV6-5 and TRBJ2-1; TRBD2 agrees at 8 bases. Germline V gene lookup returns CDR1 MNHEY and CDR2 SVGAGI. There are 15 residues in the CDR3. V was clipped by 7 bases and J by 6 bases; unmatched bases: 11. CDR3 loop: CASTSRAGVPNEQFF. CDR3 DNA: TGTGCCAGCACTTCACGAGCGGGGGTCCCCAATGAGCAGTTCTTC.

This clonotype was detected ten times or more. The chain joins TRBV16 to TRBJ2-7, with 12 bases aligning to TRBD1. The CDR3 spans 14 residues. V gave up 9 bases and J gave up 5 bases; unmatched junction bases: 8. From germline, CDR1 is KGHSY and CDR2 FQNENV. The DNA of the CDR3 is TGTGCCAGTACGCACCGGGACAGGGGGCACGAGCAGTACTTC. Protein sequence: CASTHRDRGHEQYF.

The CDR3: CASSLLGVQQETQYF. The CDR3 bases are TGTGCCAGCAGTTTATTAGGGGTACAGCAAGAGACCCAGTACTTC. The rearrangement uses TRBV12-3 or TRBV12-4 and TRBJ2-5; possibly TRBD1 for D (5 bases). The V end lost 2 bases, the J end lost 2 bases, and 12 bases lay between the germline ends. There are 15 residues in the CDR3.

This clonotype showed up many times. This rearrangement joins TRBV20-1 to TRBJ1-5, with 10 nucleotides matching TRBD1. J lost 2 bases, V lost 4 bases, and 5 bases had no gene match. CDR3 size: 15 residues. In germline, CDR1 is DFQATT, CDR2 SNEGSKA (reference sequence). CDR3 region: CSAKRGTGGNQPQHF. As DNA, the CDR3 is TGCAGTGCTAAGAGGGGGACAGGGGGCAATCAGCCCCAGCATTTT.